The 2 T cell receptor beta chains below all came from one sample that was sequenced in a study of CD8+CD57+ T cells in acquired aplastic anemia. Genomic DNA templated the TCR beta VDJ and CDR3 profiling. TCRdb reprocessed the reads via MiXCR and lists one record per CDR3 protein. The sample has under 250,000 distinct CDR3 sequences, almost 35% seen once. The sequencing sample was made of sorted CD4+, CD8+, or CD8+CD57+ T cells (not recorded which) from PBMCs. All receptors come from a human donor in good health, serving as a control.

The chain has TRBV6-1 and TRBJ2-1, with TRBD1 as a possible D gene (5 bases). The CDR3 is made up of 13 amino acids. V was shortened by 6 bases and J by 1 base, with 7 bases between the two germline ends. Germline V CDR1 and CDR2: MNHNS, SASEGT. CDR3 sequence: CASRDNSYNEQFF. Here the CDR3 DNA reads TGTGCCAGCAGGGACAATTCCTACAATGAGCAGTTCTTC.

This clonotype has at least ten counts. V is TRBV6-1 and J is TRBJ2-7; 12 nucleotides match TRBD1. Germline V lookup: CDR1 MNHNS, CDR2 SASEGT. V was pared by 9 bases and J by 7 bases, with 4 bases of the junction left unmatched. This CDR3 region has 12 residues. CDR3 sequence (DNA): TGTGCCAGGGGACAGGGGGCCGGTGAGCAGTACTTC. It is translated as CARGQGAGEQYF.